The T cell receptor beta chain described here comes from a study of T cell repertoires in cytomegalovirus infection. TCRdb processed the reads anew with MiXCR; each CDR3 protein has one entry. The data show just under 500,000 distinct CDR3 sequences, roughly a third seen once. This clonotype was recorded many times. Its antigen is still unknown. This specimen consisted of cultured PBMCs, obtained from culture after CMV antigen stimulation. The TCR comes from a human donor in good health (CMV status not recorded). Some clones in this sample may be carry-over from other donors' samples.

The CDR3 DNA reads as TGTGCCAGCAGCCCGTCTAGCGCGACCTCGATGGAGACCCAGTACTTC. Encoded protein: CASSPSSATSMETQYF. This sequence joins TRBV7-6 and TRBJ2-5, with D possibly being TRBD2 (6 bases). CDR1 is SGHVS and CDR2 is FNYEAQ in the germline V gene. This CDR3 has 16 residues. V lost 5 bases and J 5 bases, leaving 21 bases between the germline ends.